This T cell receptor beta chain was profiled in a study of blood T cell repertoires in COVID-19. The CDR3 has 16 residues. CDR1 and CDR2 (germline): MNHEY, SVGEGT. V lost 4 bases and J 4 bases, leaving 19 bases between the germline ends. Assay used: immunoSEQ multiplex PCR; TCRdb lists only in-frame clones, some missing. Among approximately 230,000 clones listed, nearly 90% were seen once. The rearrangement joins TRBV6-2 or TRBV6-3 to TRBJ1-1, with D perhaps TRBD1 (5 bases). This receptor was obtained from a man between 18 and 29 years old with active or convalescent COVID-19. The sample comprised peripheral blood. CDR3 nucleotide sequence: TGTGCCAGCAGTTCCGATCGGGAGACAGTGGGCACTGAAGCTTTCTTT. Its protein is CASSSDRETVGTEAFF.